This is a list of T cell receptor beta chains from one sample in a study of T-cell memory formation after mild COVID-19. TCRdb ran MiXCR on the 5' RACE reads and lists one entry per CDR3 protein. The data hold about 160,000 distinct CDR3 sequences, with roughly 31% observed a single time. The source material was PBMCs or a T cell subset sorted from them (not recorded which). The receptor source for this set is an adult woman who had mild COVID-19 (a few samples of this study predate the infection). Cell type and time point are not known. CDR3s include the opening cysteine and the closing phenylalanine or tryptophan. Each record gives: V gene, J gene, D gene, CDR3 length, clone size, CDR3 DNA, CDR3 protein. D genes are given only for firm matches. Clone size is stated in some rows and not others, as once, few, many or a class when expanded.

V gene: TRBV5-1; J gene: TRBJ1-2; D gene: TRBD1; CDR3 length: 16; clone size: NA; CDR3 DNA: TGCGCCAGCAGCCTTTCCGGACAGGGGCCGACTTATGGCTACACCTTC; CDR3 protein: CASSLSGQGPTYGYTF
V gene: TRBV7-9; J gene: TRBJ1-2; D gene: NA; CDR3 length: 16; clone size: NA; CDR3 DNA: TGTGCCAGCAGCTTAGCGGGGCAGAGCGCTAACTATGGCTACACCTTC; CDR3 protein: CASSLAGQSANYGYTF
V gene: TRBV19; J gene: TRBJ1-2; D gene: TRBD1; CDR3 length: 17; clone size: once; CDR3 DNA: TGTGCCAGTAGTGGAGTCCCGGGACAGGAACCAGAGTATGGCTACACCTTC; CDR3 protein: CASSGVPGQEPEYGYTF
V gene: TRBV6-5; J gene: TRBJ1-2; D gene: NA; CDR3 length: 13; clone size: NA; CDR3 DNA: TGTGCCAGCAGTACGACCCGCTCAGAGGGCTACACCTTC; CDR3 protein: CASSTTRSEGYTF
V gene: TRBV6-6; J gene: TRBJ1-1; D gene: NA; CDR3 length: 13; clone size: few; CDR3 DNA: TGTGCCAGCAGCTCTCCCAGGAACACTGAAGCTTTCTTT; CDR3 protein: CASSSPRNTEAFF
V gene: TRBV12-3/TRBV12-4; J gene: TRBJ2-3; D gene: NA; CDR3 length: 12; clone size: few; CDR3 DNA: TGTGCCAGCAGTTTAAGGAGAGATACGCAGTATTTT; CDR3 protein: CASSLRRDTQYF
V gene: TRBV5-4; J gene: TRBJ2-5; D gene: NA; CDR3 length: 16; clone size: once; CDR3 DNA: TGTGCCAGCAGCTTGGCCGGAGGGACTGGTAAAGAGACCCAGTACTTC; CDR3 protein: CASSLAGGTGKETQYF
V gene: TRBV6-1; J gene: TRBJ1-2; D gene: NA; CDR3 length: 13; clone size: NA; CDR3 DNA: TGTGCCAGCAGTGCCGGGCCCCGGGGTGGCTACACCTTC; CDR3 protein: CASSAGPRGGYTF
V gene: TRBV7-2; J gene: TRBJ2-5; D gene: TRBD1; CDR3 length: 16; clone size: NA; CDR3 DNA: TGTGCCAGCAGCTTAGAGGCGGGGACAGGACGAGAGACCCAGTACTTC; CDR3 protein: CASSLEAGTGRETQYF
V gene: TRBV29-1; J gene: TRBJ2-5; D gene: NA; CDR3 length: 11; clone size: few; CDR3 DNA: TGCAGCGTTGAAGATCCCCACACCCAGTACTTC; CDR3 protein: CSVEDPHTQYF
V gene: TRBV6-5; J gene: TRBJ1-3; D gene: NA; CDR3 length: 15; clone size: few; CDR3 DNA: TGTGCCAGCAGCCTGGGACCGCACTCTGGAAACACCATATATTTT; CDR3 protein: CASSLGPHSGNTIYF
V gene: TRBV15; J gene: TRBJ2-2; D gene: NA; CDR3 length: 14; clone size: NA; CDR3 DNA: TGTGCCACCAGCTGGACACCGAACACCGGGGAGCTGTTTTTT; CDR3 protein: CATSWTPNTGELFF
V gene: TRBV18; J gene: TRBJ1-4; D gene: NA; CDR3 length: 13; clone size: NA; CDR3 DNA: TGTGCCAGCTCACCAGGACTGTCCGAAAAACTGTTTTTT; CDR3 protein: CASSPGLSEKLFF
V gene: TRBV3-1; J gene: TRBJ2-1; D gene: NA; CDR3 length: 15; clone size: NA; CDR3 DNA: TGTGCCAGCAGCGCACCGGGGTTCTCCTACAATGAGCAGTTCTTC; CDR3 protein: CASSAPGFSYNEQFF
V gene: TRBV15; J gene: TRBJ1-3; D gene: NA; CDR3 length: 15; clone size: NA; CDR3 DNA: TGTGCCACCAGCCGTGGGACCTCCTCTGGAAACACCATATATTTT; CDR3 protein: CATSRGTSSGNTIYF
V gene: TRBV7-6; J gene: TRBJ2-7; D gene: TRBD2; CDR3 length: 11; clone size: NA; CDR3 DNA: TGTGCCAGCAGCTTAGAGCGGGGGCAGTACTTC; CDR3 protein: CASSLERGQYF
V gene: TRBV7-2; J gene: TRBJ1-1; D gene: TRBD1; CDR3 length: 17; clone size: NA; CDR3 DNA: TGTGCCAGCAGCTTACTGGGACAGGGGGGGATGAACACTGAAGCTTTCTTT; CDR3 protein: CASSLLGQGGMNTEAFF
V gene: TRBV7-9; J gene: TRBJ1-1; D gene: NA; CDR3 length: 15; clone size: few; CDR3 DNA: TGTGCCAGCAGCTTAGTTGGGGGGCATGGCACTGAAGCTTTCTTT; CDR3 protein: CASSLVGGHGTEAFF
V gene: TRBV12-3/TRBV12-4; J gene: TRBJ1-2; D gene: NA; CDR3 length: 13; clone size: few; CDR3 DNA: TGTGCCAGCAGTTTTAACAGGGCCTATGGCTACACCTTC; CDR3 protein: CASSFNRAYGYTF
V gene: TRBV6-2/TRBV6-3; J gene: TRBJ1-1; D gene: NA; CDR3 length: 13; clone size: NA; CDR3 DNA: TGTGCCAGCAGTTATATGGGGGGCACTGAAGCTTTCTTT; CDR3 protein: CASSYMGGTEAFF
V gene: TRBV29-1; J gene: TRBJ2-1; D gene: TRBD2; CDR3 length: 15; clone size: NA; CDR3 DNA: TGCAGCGTTGAAGGGGGACTAGCGGGCTACAATGAGCAGTTCTTC; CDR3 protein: CSVEGGLAGYNEQFF
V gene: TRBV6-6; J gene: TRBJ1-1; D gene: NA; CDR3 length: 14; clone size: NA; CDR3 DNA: TGTGCCAGCAGTTATGGGGACGGGAACACTGAAGCTTTCTTT; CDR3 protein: CASSYGDGNTEAFF
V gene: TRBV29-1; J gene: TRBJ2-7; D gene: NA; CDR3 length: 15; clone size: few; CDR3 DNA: TGCAGCGTTGGAGGAGGGCAGGTGGCCTCCTACGAGCAGTACTTC; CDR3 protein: CSVGGGQVASYEQYF
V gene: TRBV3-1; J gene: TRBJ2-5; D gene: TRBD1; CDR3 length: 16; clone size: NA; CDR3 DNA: TGTGCCAGCAGCCAAGACATACAGGGGGCCCAGGAGACCCAGTACTTC; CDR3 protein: CASSQDIQGAQETQYF
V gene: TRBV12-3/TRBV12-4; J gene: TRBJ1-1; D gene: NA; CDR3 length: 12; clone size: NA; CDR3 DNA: TGTGCCAGCACCCTAATCGGCACTGAAGCTTTCTTT; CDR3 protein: CASTLIGTEAFF